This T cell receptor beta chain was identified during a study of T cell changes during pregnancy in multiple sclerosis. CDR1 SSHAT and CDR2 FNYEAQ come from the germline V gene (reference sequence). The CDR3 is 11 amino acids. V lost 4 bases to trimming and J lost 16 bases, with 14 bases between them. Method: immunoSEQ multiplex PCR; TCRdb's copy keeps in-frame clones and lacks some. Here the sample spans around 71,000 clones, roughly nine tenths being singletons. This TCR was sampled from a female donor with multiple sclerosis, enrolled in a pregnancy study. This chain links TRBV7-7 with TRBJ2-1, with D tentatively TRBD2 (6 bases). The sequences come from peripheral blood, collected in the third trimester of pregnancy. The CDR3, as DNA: TGTGCCAGCAGCTCCCGGGACTCTTTCTTCTTC. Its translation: CASSSRDSFFF.